This entry lists 18 T cell receptor beta chains sequenced from one sample in a study of blood T cell repertoires in COVID-19. Libraries were prepared by immunoSEQ multiplex PCR; TCRdb keeps only in-frame clonotypes and omits some of them. The sample shows some 48,000 clones, about 83% of them seen only once. Sequencing used peripheral blood. These TCRs come from a human donor in a cohort sampled during active COVID-19.

This clone was counted a single time. This chain joins TRBV10-3 and TRBJ1-2; unclear D gene. Trimming removed 1 base from V and 4 bases from J, with 7 bases in between. CDR3 length equals 13 residues. Germline-derived CDR1 and CDR2 are ENHRY and SYGVKD. CDR3 coding DNA: TGTGCCATCAGTGAGTACACGGGCTATGGCTACACCTTC. Residues: CAISEYTGYGYTF.

The chain has TRBV7-2 and TRBJ1-1; possibly TRBD1 for D (5 bases). This CDR3 spans 12 amino acids. Germline CDR1 reads SGHTA; CDR2 reads FQGNSA. V was pared by 4 bases and J by 7 bases, with 10 bases between. CDR3 loop: CASSSQGIEAFF. In DNA, the CDR3 is TGTGCCAGCAGCTCGCAGGGAATTGAAGCTTTCTTT.

This chain links TRBV3-1 (or the pseudogene TRBV3-2) with TRBJ1-2; 11 bases are a match to TRBD1. Germline CDR1 is LGHDT and CDR2 is YNNKEL (reference sequence). The V and J ends lost 4 bases and 4 bases, in that order; junction bases with no gene match: 5. There are 15 residues in the CDR3. The CDR3 DNA sequence: TGTGCCAGCAGCCGCGGACAGGGGGCATCCTATGGCTACACCTTC. Translation gives CASSRGQGASYGYTF.

This clone appeared a few times. The chain links TRBV5-5 to TRBJ2-7; D is possibly TRBD1 (5 bases). Germline lookup yields CDR1 SGHKS and CDR2 YYEKEE (reference sequence). The CDR3 runs to 13 residues. The V end lost 7 bases, the J end lost 2 bases, and 13 bases lay between the germline ends. CDR3 coding DNA: TGTGCCAGCCAACCCCAGGGCCCCTACGAGCAGTACTTC. Protein sequence: CASQPQGPYEQYF.

This chain joins TRBV29-1 and TRBJ1-2; D unresolved. V lost 0 bases, J lost 3 bases, and 14 bases lay in between. There are 15 residues in the CDR3. Germline loops: CDR1 SQVTM, CDR2 ANQGSEA. The CDR3 loop is CSVEDLGEVDYGYTF. In nucleotides, the CDR3 is TGCAGCGTTGAAGATCTCGGGGAAGTGGACTATGGCTACACCTTC.

The chain has TRBV14 and TRBJ1-1, with a weak D call TRBD1 (6 bases). This CDR3 contains 15 residues. V was clipped by 3 bases and J by 1 base, with 12 bases between them. The germline gives CDR1 SGHDN, CDR2 FVKESK. The CDR3 spells CASSHLQGWNTEAFF. As DNA, the CDR3 is TGTGCCAGCAGCCACCTACAGGGTTGGAACACTGAAGCTTTCTTT.

The chain couples TRBV5-1 to TRBJ2-1; TRBD2 might be the D (6 bases). V lost 1 base and J 7 bases, leaving 9 bases between the germline ends. Germline CDR1 and CDR2: SGHRS and YFSETQ. This CDR3 spans 13 amino acids. CDR3 region: CASSLQLANEQFF. Here the CDR3 DNA reads TGCGCCAGCAGCTTGCAACTAGCAAATGAGCAGTTCTTC.

The V call is TRBV13, the J call TRBJ2-3, with 10 nucleotides matching TRBD1. There are 16 residues in the CDR3. The V and J ends lost 4 bases and 5 bases, in that order; junction bases with no gene match: 9. CDR1 is PRHDT, CDR2 FYEKMQ, per germline (reference sequence). The CDR3: CASSSPGTGAQDTQYF. The DNA for the CDR3 is TGTGCCAGCAGCTCCCCCGGGACAGGGGCCCAAGATACGCAGTATTTT.

The chain combines TRBV3-1 (or the pseudogene TRBV3-2) with TRBJ1-4; TRBD1 matches 8 bases. The germline CDR1 and CDR2 sequences are LGHDT and YNNKEL (reference sequence). Trimming took 4 bases from V and 8 from J; bases not matched to a gene: 9. This CDR3 contains 15 residues. The DNA for the CDR3 is TGTGCCAGCAGCCTTCCGACAGGGGCAGGGGAAAAACTGTTTTTT. It is translated as CASSLPTGAGEKLFF.

The genes are TRBV2 and TRBJ1-1; the D gene is possibly TRBD1 (6 bases). Germline V gene data show CDR1 as SNHLY and CDR2 as FYNNEI. The length of the CDR3 is 14 residues. V shed 6 bases and J shed 1 base, with 12 bases lying between them. The CDR3 region has the DNA TGTGCCAGCAGGACAGGACAGTCGAACACTGAAGCTTTCTTT. It specifies CASRTGQSNTEAFF.

This chain uses TRBV5-1 with TRBJ1-1, with 7 bases identical to TRBD1. This CDR3 has 14 residues. Per the germline V gene, CDR1 is SGHRS and CDR2 is YFSETQ. Germline trimming cut 3 bases from V and 0 bases from J; bases unmatched to any gene: 2. In nucleotides, the CDR3 is TGCGCCAGCAGCTCCACAGGGGTGAACACTGAAGCTTTCTTT. It codes for CASSSTGVNTEAFF.

V usage is TRBV29-1 and J usage is TRBJ2-7; no definite D call. The V end lost 4 bases, the J end lost 3 bases, and 10 bases lay between the germline ends. CDR1 is SQVTM and CDR2 is ANQGSEA in the germline V gene. The CDR3 extends over 12 amino acids. Here the CDR3 DNA reads TGCAGCGTTGCTTCGGGTCACTACGAGCAGTACTTC. Translation gives CSVASGHYEQYF.

The V call is TRBV23-1, the J call TRBJ1-4; perhaps TRBD1 as D (6 bases). TRBV23-1 is an ORF, and what it does is uncertain. The V end was cut by 2 bases, the J end by 0 bases, with 28 bases between. This CDR3 is 22 amino acids long. The CDR3 protein is CASSQPKGQLLSLRSTNEKLFF. The CDR3 nucleotides are TGCGCCAGCAGTCAACCGAAAGGACAGCTACTTAGCCTGCGGTCAACTAATGAAAAACTGTTTTTT.

This clone was counted once. The chain uses TRBV4-1 and TRBJ1-6, with D unclear. Germline V gene sequence: CDR1 MGHRA, CDR2 YSYEKL. The CDR3 spans 16 residues. The V end lost 7 bases, the J end lost 9 bases, and 22 bases lay between the germline ends. The CDR3 loop reads CASKPRGSLPFSPLHF. CDR3 nucleotides: TGCGCCAGCAAACCGAGAGGAAGTCTCCCTTTTTCACCCCTCCACTTT.

The rearrangement uses TRBV7-2 and TRBJ2-7; 11 bases align to TRBD1. CDR3 length equals 15 residues. The germline V gene has CDR1 SGHTA and CDR2 FQGNSA. Trimming cost V 3 bases and J 6 bases; bases outside gene matches: 7. The CDR3 sequence is CASSFSRTGGAEQYF. The CDR3 nucleotides are TGTGCCAGCAGCTTTTCCCGGACAGGGGGCGCCGAGCAGTACTTC. Full variable domain (rest looked up from reference TRBV7-2 and TRBJ2-7): GAGVSQSPSNKVTEKGKDVELRCDPISGHTALYWYRQSLGQGLEFLIYFQGNSAPDKSGLPSDRFSAERTGGSVSTLTIQRTQQEDSAVYLCASSFSRTGGAEQYFGPGTRLTVT.

This clone was seen just once. The chain has TRBV2 and TRBJ1-1; the D is unclear. The CDR3 runs to 12 residues. Trimming stripped 2 bases from V and 10 bases from J, with 11 bases between. Germline V gene lookup returns CDR1 SNHLY and CDR2 FYNNEI. The CDR3 sequence: CASSESLRAAFF. CDR3 nucleotides: TGTGCCAGCAGTGAAAGTCTGAGGGCAGCTTTCTTT.

This clone occurred a few times. V is TRBV7-6 and J is TRBJ2-2; 11 bases align to TRBD1. V was clipped by 2 bases and J by 0 bases; unmatched bases: 11. This CDR3 is 20 amino acids long. The germline CDR1 and CDR2 sequences are SGHVS and FNYEAQ. Here the CDR3 reads CASSLRILGQGGANTGELFF. In nucleotides, the CDR3 is TGTGCCAGCAGCTTAAGGATTCTGGGACAGGGGGGCGCGAACACCGGGGAGCTGTTTTTT.

The chain couples TRBV7-9 to TRBJ1-5; TRBD1 agrees at 7 bases. Trimming took 8 bases from V and 2 from J; bases not matched to a gene: 12. CDR3 length: 16 amino acids. Germline V CDR1 and CDR2: SEHNR, FQNEAQ (reference sequence). Written as DNA, the CDR3 is TGTGCCAGCGCGGGTACCTACCAGGGGGGCAATCAGCCCCAGCATTTT. Translation: CASAGTYQGGNQPQHF.